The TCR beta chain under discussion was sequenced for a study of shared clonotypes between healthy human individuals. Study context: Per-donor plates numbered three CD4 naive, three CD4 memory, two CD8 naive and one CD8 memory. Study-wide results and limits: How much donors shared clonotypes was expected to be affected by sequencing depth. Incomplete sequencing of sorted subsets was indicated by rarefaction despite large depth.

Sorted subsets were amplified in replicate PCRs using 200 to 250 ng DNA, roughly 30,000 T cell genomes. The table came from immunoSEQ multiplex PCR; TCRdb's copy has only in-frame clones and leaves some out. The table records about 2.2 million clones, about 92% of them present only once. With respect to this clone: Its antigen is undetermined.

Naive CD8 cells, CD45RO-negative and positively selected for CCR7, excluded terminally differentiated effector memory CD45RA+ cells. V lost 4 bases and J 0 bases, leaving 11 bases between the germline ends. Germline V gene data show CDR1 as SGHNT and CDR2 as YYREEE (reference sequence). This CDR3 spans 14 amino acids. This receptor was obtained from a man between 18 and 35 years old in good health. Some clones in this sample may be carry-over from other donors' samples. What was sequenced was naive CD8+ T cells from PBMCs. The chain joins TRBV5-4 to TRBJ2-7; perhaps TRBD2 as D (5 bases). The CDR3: CASSDRGSSYEQYF. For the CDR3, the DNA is TGTGCCAGCAGCGATCGAGGGAGCTCCTACGAGCAGTACTTC. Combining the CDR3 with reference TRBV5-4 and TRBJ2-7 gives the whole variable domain ETGVTQSPTHLIKTRGQQVTLRCSSQSGHNTVSWYQQALGQGPQFIFQYYREEENGRGNFPPRFSGLQFPNYSSELNVNALELDDSALYLCASSDRGSSYEQYFGPGTRLTVT.